This T cell receptor (beta chain) derives from a study of T cells in Graves' hyperthyroidism and ophthalmopathy. The CDR3 consists of 15 residues. The ends were cut back, 3 bases at V and 0 bases at J, with 11 bases in the middle. Germline-derived CDR1 and CDR2 are SNHLY and FYNNEI. This clonotype has a count of ten or more. Amplification of TCR beta CDR3 regions used RNA as the template. A first-round RT-PCR of the TCR CDR3 used the HTBI primer set. TCRdb reanalysed the multiplex PCR reads using MiXCR and keeps one entry per CDR3 protein. The table shows about 520,000 distinct CDR3 sequences, with around a quarter occurring only once.

This sequence was found in a woman in her twenties or thirties with Graves' ophthalmopathy. Input material: blood. The gene calls are TRBV2 and TRBJ1-1, with D possibly being TRBD1 (6 bases). The CDR3: CASSDRDTMNTEAFF. The CDR3 DNA is TGTGCCAGCAGTGACCGGGACACCATGAACACTGAAGCTTTCTTT.